This T cell receptor beta chain was captured in a study of cytomegalovirus exposure and HLA in healthy donors. Findings and caveats of the study: Whilst most TCR sequences proved rare, a subset of public TCRs occurred across many donors. Evidence from a later analysis indicated that most CMV-associated TCR beta chains looked HLA-restricted.

13 Jbeta primers and 60 Vbeta primers were used for the PCR. Assay: immunoSEQ multiplex PCR; the TCRdb copy retains only in-frame clones and omits some. The sample has around 100,000 clones, around 83% seen once. About this clone itself: Its antigen is currently unknown.

The V gene's germline CDR1 is SGHTA and CDR2 FQGNSA. This CDR3 is 16 amino acids long. Trimming removed 2 bases from V and 4 bases from J, with 15 bases in between. The rearrangement links TRBV7-2 to TRBJ1-3; D is ambiguous. Input material: PBMCs. The source of this sequence is a man aged 25 to 40 in good health and CMV-seronegative. The CDR3 protein is CASSLQGSGSGNTIYF. The CDR3 nucleotides read TGTGCCAGCAGCTTACAAGGCTCCGGGTCCGGAAACACCATATATTTT.